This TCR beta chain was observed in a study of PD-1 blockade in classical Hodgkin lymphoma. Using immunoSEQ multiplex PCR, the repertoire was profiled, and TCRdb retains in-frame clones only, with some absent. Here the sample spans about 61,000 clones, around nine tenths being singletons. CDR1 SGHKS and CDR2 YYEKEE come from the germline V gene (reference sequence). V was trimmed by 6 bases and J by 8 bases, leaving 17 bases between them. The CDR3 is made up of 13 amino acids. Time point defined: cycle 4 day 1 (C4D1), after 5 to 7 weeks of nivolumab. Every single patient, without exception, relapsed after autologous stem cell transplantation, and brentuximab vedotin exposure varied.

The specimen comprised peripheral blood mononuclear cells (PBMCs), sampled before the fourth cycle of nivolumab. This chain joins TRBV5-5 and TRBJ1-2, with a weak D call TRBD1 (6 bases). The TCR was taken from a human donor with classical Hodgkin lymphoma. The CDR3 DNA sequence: TGTGCCAGCAACCGAACGGTGAGGGGGGGCTACACCTTC. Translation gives CASNRTVRGGYTF.